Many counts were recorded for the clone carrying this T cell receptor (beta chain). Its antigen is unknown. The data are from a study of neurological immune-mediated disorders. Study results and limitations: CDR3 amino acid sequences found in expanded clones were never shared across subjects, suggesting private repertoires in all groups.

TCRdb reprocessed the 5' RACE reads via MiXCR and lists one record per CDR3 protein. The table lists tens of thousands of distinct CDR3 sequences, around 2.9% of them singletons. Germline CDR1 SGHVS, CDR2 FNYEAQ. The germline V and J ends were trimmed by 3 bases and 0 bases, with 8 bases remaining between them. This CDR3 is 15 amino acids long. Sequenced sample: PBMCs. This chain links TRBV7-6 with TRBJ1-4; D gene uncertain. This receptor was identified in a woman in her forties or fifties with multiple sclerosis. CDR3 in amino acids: CASSLRDATNEKLFF. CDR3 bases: TGTGCCAGCAGCTTGAGGGATGCAACTAATGAAAAACTGTTTTTT.